Sequencing of this TCR beta chain was carried out in a study of blood T cell repertoires in COVID-19. On the study more broadly: The United States, Italy and Spain provided the acute and convalescent COVID-19 samples. From T cells, B-cell-depleted T cells, or PBMCs came the material, which was cDNA or gDNA.

V was shortened by 4 bases and J by 5 bases, with 15 bases between the two germline ends. Germline lookup yields CDR1 SGHRS and CDR2 YFSETQ. CDR3 size: 14 residues. In assigning cohorts, the study relied on participant-reported clinical history. How the authors handled the data: Nucleated cell counts were estimated from reference gene primer amplification. Produced via immunoSEQ multiplex PCR; TCRdb's table is partial and in-frame only. That table furnishes V, J and clone size, whereas the DNA furnished D and trimming. The sample contains 300,000 to 350,000 clones, 90% of which appear only once. J is TRBJ1-2 and V is TRBV5-1, with D perhaps matching TRBD1 (6 bases). Sequenced sample: PBMCs or T cells enriched from blood (not recorded which). The sequence was collected from a young woman with acute COVID-19. DNA of the CDR3: TGCGCCAGCAGCACCGGGGGGGCAAAATATGGCTACACCTTC. This sequence encodes CASSTGGAKYGYTF.